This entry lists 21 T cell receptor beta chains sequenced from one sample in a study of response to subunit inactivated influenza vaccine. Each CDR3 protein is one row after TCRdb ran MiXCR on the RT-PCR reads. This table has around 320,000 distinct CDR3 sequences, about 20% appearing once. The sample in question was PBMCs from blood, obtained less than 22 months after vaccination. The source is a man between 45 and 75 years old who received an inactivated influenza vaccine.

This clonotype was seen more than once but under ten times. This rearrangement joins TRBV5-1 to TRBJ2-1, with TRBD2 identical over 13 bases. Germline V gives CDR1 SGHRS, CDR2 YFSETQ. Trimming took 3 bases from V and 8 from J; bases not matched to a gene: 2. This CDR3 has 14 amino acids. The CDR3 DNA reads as TGCGCCAGCAGCTACGGGACTAGCGGGGATGAGCAGTTCTTC. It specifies CASSYGTSGDEQFF.

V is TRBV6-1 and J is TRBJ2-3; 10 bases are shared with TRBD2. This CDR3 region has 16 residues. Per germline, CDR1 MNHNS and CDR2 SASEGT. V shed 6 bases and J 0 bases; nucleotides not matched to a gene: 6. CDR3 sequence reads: CASRRTSGSSTDTQYF. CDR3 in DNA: TGTGCCAGCAGGCGGACTAGCGGATCTAGCACAGATACGCAGTATTTT.

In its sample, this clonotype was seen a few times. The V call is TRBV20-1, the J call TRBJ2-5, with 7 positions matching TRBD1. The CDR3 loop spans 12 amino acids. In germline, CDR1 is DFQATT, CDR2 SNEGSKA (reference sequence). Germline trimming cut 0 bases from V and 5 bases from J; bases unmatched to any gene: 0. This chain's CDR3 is CSAREQGETQYF. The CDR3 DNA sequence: TGCAGTGCTAGAGAACAGGGGGAGACCCAGTACTTC.

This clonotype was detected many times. CDR3 amino acids: CASSLRENQPQHF. DNA of the CDR3: TGTGCCAGCAGTCTACGGGAGAATCAGCCCCAGCATTTT. V gene TRBV27 combines with J gene TRBJ1-5, with D unclear. Germline assignment: CDR1 MNHEY and CDR2 SMNVEV (reference sequence). V lost 5 bases, J lost 4 bases, and 9 bases lay in between. The CDR3 consists of 13 residues.

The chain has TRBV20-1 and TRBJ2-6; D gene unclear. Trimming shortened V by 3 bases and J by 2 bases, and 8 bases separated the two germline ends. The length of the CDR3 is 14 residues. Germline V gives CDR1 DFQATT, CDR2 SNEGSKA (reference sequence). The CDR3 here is CSARKGTGANVLTF. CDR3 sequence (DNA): TGCAGTGCTAGGAAGGGAACTGGGGCCAACGTCCTGACTTTC.

The CDR3 region has the DNA TGCGCCAGCAGCGACAGGGGTTCCACAGATACGCAGTATTTT. Translating it yields CASSDRGSTDTQYF. The V call is TRBV5-1, the J call TRBJ2-3, with 8 bases identical to TRBD1. The CDR3 contains 14 residues. Germline assignment: CDR1 SGHRS and CDR2 YFSETQ. Germline trimming cut 4 bases from V and 2 bases from J; bases unmatched to any gene: 3. The full variable domain, rest sourced from reference TRBV5-1 and TRBJ2-3, is KAGVTQTPRYLIKTRGQQVTLSCSPISGHRSVSWYQQTPGQGLQFLFEYFSETQRNKGNFPGRFSGRQFSNSRSEMNVSTLELGDSALYLCASSDRGSTDTQYFGPGTRLTVL.

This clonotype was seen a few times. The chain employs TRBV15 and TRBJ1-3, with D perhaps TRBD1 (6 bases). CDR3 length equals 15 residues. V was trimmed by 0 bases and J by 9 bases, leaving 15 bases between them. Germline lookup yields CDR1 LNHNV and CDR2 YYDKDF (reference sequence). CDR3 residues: CATSRDQGSGVTIYF. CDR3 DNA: TGTGCCACCAGCAGAGATCAGGGGTCCGGGGTCACCATATATTTT.

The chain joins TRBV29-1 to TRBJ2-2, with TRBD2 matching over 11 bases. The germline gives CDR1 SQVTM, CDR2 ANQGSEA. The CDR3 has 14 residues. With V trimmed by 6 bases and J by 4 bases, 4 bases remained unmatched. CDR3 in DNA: TGCAGCGTACTAGCGGGAGCGGGCACCGGGGAGCTGTTTTTT. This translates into CSVLAGAGTGELFF.

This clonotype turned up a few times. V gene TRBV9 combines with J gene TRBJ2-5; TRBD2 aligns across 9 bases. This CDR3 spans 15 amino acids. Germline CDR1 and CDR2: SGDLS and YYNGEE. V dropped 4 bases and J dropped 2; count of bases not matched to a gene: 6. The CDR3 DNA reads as TGTGCCAGCAGCCAAAGCCTAGCGGGACAAGAGACCCAGTACTTC. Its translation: CASSQSLAGQETQYF.

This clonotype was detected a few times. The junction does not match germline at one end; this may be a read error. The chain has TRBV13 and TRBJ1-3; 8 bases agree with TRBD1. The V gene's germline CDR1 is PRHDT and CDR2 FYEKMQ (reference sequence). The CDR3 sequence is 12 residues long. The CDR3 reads CASSLGLRDRLF. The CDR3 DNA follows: TGTGCCAGCAGCTTAGGCCTGCGGGACAGGTTATTT.

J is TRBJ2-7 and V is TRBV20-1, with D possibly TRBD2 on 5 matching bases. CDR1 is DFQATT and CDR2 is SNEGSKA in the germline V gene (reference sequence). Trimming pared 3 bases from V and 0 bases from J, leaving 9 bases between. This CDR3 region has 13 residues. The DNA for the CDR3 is TGCAGTGCTAGTACTAGGGCCTCCTACGAGCAGTACTTC. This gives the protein CSASTRASYEQYF.

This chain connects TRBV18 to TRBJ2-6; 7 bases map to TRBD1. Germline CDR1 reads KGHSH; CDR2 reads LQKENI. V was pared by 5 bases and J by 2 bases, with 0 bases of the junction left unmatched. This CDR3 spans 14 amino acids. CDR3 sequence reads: CASSTGAGANVLTF. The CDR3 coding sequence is TGTGCCAGCTCAACAGGGGCTGGGGCCAACGTCCTGACTTTC. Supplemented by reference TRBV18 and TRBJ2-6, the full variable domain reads NAGVMQNPRHLVRRRGQEARLRCSPMKGHSHVYWYRQLPEEGLKFMVYLQKENIIDESGMPKERFSAEFPKEGPSILRIQQVVRGDSAAYFCASSTGAGANVLTFGAGSRLTVL.

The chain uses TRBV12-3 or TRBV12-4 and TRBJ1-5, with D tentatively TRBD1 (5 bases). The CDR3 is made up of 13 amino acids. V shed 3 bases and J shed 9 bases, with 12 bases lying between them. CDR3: CASSFRGAGPQHF. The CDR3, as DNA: TGTGCCAGCAGTTTCAGAGGGGCTGGGCCCCAGCATTTT.

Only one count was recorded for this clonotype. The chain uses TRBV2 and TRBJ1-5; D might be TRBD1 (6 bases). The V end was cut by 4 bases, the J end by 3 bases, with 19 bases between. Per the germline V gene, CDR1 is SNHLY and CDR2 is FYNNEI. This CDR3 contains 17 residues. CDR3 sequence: CASSVWQGTTLNQPQHF. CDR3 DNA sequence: TGTGCCAGCAGTGTTTGGCAGGGGACTACCCTCAATCAGCCCCAGCATTTT.

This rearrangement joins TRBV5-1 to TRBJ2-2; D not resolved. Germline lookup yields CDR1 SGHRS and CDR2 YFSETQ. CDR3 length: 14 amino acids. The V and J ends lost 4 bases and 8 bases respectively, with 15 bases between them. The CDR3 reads CASSTDTGLGELFF. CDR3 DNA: TGCGCCAGCAGCACCGACACCGGGTTAGGGGAGCTGTTTTTT.

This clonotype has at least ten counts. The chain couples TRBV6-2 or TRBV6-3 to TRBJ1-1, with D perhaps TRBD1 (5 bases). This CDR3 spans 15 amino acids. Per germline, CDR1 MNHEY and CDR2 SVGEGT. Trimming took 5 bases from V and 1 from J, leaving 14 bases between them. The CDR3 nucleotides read TGTGCCAGCAGTCCAACCGGGACGGCGAACACTGAAGCTTTCTTT. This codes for CASSPTGTANTEAFF.

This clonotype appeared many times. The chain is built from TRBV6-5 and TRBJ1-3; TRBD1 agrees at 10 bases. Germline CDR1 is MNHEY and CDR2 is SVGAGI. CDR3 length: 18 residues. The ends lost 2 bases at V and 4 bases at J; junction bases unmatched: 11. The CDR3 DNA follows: TGTGCCAGCAGTTACGCCCAGGGACAGGGGTTTTCGGGAAACACCATATATTTT. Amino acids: CASSYAQGQGFSGNTIYF.

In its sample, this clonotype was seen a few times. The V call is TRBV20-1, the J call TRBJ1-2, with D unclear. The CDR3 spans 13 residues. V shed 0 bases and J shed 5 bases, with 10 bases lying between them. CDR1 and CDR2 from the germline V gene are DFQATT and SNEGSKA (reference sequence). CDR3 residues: CSARDAVRYGYTF. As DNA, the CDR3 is TGCAGTGCTAGAGATGCGGTGCGATATGGCTACACCTTC.

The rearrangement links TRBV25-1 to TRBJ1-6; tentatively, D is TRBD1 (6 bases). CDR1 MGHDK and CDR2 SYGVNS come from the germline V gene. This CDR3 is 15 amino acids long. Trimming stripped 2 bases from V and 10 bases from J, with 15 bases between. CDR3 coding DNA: TGTGCCAGCAGTGAACCGGACAGACTATCCTCACCCCTCCACTTT. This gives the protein CASSEPDRLSSPLHF.

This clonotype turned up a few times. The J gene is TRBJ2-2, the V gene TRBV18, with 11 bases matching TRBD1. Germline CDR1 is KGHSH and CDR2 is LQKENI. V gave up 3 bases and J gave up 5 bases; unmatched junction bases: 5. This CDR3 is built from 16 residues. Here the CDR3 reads CASSPRGQGATGELFF. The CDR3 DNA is TGTGCCAGCTCACCTCGAGGACAGGGGGCAACCGGGGAGCTGTTTTTT.

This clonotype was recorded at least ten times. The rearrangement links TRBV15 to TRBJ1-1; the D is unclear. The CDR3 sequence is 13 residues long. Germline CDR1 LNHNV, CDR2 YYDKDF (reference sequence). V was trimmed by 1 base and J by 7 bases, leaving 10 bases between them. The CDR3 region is CATSRGGGFEAFF. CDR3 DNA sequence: TGTGCCACCAGCAGAGGGGGTGGCTTTGAAGCTTTCTTT.